This TCR beta chain was sequenced for a study of T cells in Graves' hyperthyroidism and ophthalmopathy. About the research overall: Peripheral blood was drawn at first diagnosis, prior to all treatment.

TCR beta CDR3 sequences were amplified from RNA transcripts. First-round RT-PCR of the TCR CDR3 relied on the HTBI primer set. TCRdb reprocessed the multiplex PCR reads with MiXCR, giving one entry per CDR3 protein. The repertoire holds just under 750,000 distinct CDR3 sequences, with just over 35% as singletons. Whole-study findings and limits: The majority of expanded thyroid clonotypes above 0.001 also appeared in blood.

In this sample, this clonotype turned up a few times. What it binds is unknown. If no ophthalmopathy progression occurred within 18 months, Graves' hyperthyroidism was stable. The CDR3 loop spans 14 amino acids. Germline CDR1 is ENHRY and CDR2 is SYGVKD. The V and J ends lost 10 bases and 4 bases respectively, with 16 bases between them. This sequence originates from a woman between 40 and 55 years old with Graves' hyperthyroidism. The rearrangement joins TRBV10-3 to TRBJ2-2; weak D call: TRBD1 (6 bases). Sequencing used blood. The CDR3 loop reads CASIQGSGTGELFF. The CDR3 DNA reads TGTGCCAGCATACAGGGTTCGGGCACCGGGGAGCTGTTTTTT.